The TCR beta chain described here comes from a study of blood T cell repertoires in COVID-19. Whole-study context: Sample material is recorded as cDNA or gDNA derived from T cells, B-cell-depleted T cells, or PBMCs.

Libraries were prepared by immunoSEQ multiplex PCR; TCRdb keeps only in-frame clonotypes and omits some of them. The repertoire holds about 150,000 clones, with about 80% as singletons. In germline, CDR1 is ENHRY, CDR2 SYGVKD. The CDR3 has 14 amino acids. V lost 8 bases, J lost 15 bases, and 16 bases stayed unmatched. The V gene is TRBV10-3, the J gene TRBJ2-2, with TRBD2 matching 9 bases. What was sequenced was peripheral blood. This receptor was identified in a woman aged 55 to 70 with acute or convalescent COVID-19. CDR3 coding DNA: TGTGCCATCGCGGCAGCGGGGGGCCCATATTGGTTGTTTTTT. Its protein product is CAIAAAGGPYWLFF.